This T cell receptor beta chain is from a study of CD8+CD57+ T cells in acquired aplastic anemia. On the study more broadly: Mean yield of DNA from sorted CD4+ and CD8+ cells was approximately 3 ug.

As for this clonotype: What it recognizes is unknown.

Whoever was chosen for sequencing had shown CD8+CD57+ cell expansion by flow cytometry. The cohort consisted entirely of patients having severe acquired aplastic anemia. Patients had received no therapy at the time of blood sampling. TCR beta VDJ and CDR3 profiling used genomic DNA as template. One entry per CDR3 protein, called by TCRdb with MiXCR from the reads. The table shows 200,000 to 250,000 distinct CDR3 sequences, with more than 45% occurring only once. General study points: Patients and controls were found to share about 31 CD8+ CDR3 sequences.

The receptor comes from a human donor with aplastic anemia. The sequenced material came from sorted CD4+, CD8+, or CD8+CD57+ T cells (not recorded which) from PBMCs.

CDR3 DNA sequence: TGCGCCAGCAGCGGGAGGTCCCAACCGGGGGATGAGCAGTTCTTC. Translating it yields CASSGRSQPGDEQFF. The genes are TRBV5-1 and TRBJ2-1, with a tentative D call TRBD2 (6 bases). Per germline, CDR1 SGHRS and CDR2 YFSETQ. This CDR3 has 15 residues. The ends were cut back, 4 bases at V and 8 bases at J, with 19 bases in the middle.